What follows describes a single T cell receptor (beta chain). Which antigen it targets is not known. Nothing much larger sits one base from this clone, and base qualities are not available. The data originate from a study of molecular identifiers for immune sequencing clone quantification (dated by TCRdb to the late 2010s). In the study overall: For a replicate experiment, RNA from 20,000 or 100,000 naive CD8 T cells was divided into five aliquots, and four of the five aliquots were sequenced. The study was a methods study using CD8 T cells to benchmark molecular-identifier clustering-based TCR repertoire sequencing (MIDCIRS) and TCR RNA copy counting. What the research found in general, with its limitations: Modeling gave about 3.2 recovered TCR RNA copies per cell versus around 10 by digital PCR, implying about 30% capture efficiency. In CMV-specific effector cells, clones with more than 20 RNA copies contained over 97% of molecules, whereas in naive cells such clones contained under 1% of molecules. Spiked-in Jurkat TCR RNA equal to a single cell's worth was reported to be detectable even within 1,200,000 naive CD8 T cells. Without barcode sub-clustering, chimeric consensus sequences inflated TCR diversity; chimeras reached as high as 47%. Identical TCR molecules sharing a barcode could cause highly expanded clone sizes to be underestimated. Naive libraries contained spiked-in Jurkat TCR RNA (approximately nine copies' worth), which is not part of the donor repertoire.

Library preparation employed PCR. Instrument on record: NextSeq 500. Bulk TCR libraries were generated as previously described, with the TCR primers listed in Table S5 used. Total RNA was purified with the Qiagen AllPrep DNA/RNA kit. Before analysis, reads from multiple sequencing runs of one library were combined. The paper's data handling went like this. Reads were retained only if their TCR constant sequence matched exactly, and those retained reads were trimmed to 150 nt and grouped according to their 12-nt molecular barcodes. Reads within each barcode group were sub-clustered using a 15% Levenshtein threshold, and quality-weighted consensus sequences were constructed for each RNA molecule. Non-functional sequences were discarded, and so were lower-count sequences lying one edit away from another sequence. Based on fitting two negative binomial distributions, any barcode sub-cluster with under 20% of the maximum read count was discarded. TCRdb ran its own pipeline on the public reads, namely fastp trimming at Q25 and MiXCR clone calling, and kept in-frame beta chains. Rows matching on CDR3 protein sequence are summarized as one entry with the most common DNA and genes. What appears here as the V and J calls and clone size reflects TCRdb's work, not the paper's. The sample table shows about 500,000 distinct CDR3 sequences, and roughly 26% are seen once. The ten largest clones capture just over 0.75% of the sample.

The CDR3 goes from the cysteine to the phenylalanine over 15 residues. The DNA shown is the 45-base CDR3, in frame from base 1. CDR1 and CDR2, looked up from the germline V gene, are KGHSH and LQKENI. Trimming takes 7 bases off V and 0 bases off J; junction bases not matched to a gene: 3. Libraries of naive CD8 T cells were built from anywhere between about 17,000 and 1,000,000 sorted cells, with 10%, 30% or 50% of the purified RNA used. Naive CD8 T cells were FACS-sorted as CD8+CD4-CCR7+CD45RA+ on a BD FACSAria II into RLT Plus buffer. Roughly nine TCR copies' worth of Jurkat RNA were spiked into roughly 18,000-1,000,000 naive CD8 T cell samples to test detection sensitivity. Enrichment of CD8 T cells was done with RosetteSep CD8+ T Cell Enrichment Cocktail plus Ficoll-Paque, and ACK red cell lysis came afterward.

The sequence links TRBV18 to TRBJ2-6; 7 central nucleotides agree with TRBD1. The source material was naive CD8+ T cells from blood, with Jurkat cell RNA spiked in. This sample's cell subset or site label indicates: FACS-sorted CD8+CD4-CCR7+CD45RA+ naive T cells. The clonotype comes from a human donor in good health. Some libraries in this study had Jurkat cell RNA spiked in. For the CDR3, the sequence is CASWDSYSGANVLTF. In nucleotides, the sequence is TGTGCCAGCTGGGACAGTTACTCTGGGGCCAACGTCCTGACTTTC. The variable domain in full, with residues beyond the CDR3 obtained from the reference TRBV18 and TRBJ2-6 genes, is NAGVMQNPRHLVRRRGQEARLRCSPMKGHSHVYWYRQLPEEGLKFMVYLQKENIIDESGMPKERFSAEFPKEGPSILRIQQVVRGDSAAYFCASWDSYSGANVLTFGAGSRLTVL.